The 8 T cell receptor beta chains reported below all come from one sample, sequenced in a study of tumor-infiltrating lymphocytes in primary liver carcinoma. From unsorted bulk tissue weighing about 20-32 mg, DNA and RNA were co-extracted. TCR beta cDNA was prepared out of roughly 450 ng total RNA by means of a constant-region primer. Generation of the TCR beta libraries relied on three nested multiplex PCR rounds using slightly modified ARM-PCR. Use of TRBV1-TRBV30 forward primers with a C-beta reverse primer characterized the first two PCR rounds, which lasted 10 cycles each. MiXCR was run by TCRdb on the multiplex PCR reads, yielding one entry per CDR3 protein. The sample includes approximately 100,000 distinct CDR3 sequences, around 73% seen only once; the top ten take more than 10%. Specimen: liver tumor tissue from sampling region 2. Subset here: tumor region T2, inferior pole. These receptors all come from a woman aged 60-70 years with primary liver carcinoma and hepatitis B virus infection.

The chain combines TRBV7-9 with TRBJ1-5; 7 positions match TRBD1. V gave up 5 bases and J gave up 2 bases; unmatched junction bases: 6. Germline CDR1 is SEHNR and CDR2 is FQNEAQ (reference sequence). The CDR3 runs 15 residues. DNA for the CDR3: TGTGCCAGCAGCCAAACAGGGGCGGGCAATCAGCCCCAGCATTTT. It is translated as CASSQTGAGNQPQHF.

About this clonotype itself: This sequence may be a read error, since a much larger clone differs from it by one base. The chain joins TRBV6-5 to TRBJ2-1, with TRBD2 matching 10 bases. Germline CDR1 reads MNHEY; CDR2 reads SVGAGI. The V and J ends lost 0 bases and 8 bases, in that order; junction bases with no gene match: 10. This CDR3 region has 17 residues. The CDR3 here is CASSYSASGRSHDEQFF. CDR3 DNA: TGTGCCAGCAGTTACTCGGCTAGCGGGAGATCCCACGATGAGCAGTTCTTC.

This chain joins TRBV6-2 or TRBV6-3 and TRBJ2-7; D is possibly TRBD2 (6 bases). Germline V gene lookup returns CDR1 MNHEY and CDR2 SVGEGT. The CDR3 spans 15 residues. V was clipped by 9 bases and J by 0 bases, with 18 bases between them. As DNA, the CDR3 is TGTGCCAGTAGTCCCACTAGCCTAAGCTCCTACGAGCAGTACTTC. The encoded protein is CASSPTSLSSYEQYF.

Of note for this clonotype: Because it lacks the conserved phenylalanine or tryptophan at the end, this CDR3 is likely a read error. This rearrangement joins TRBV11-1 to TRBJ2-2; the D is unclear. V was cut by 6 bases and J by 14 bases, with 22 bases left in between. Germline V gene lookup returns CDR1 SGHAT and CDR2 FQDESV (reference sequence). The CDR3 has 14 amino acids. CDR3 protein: CASRPSLDTGELFY. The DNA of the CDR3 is TGTGCCAGCAGACCGAGCCTTGACACCGGAGAACTGTTTTAT.

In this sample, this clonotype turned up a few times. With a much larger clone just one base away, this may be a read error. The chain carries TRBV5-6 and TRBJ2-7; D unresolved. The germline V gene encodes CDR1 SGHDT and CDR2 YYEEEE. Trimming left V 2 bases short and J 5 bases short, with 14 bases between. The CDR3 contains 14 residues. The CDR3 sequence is CASSLPAIMNEQYF. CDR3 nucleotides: TGTGCCAGCAGCTTACCAGCAATCATGAACGAGCAGTACTTC. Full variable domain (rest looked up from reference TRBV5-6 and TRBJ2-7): DAGVTQSPTHLIKTRGQQVTLRCSPKSGHDTVSWYQQALGQGPQFIFQYYEEEERQRGNFPDRFSGHQFPNYSSELNVNALLLGDSALYLCASSLPAIMNEQYFGPGTRLTVT.

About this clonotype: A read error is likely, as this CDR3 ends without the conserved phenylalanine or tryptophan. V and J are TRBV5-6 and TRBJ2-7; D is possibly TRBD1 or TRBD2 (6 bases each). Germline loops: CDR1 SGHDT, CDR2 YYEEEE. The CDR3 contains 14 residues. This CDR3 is CASSFQGTSYEQYL. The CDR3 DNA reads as TGTGCCAGCAGCTTCCAGGGGACTTCTTACGAACAGTACTTA.

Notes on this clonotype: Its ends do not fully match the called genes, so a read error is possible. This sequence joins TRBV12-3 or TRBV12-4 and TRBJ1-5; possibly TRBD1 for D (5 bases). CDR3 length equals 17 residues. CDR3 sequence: CVSSFLGARYSNQSQHF. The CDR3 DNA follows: TGTGTCAGCAGTTTTTTAGGGGCGAGGTATAGCAATCAGTCCCAGCATTTT.

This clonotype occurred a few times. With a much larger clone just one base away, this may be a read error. As DNA, the CDR3 is TGCGCCAGCATCCCGGGACTAGCGGGAGAAGGGGGCACAGATACGCAGTATTTT. This encodes CASIPGLAGEGGTDTQYF. The gene calls are TRBV10-2 and TRBJ2-3, with 14 positions matching TRBD2. Germline CDR1 reads WSHSY; CDR2 reads SAAADI. The CDR3 spans 18 residues. J gave up 1 base and V 7 bases, and 10 bases lay outside the gene matches.